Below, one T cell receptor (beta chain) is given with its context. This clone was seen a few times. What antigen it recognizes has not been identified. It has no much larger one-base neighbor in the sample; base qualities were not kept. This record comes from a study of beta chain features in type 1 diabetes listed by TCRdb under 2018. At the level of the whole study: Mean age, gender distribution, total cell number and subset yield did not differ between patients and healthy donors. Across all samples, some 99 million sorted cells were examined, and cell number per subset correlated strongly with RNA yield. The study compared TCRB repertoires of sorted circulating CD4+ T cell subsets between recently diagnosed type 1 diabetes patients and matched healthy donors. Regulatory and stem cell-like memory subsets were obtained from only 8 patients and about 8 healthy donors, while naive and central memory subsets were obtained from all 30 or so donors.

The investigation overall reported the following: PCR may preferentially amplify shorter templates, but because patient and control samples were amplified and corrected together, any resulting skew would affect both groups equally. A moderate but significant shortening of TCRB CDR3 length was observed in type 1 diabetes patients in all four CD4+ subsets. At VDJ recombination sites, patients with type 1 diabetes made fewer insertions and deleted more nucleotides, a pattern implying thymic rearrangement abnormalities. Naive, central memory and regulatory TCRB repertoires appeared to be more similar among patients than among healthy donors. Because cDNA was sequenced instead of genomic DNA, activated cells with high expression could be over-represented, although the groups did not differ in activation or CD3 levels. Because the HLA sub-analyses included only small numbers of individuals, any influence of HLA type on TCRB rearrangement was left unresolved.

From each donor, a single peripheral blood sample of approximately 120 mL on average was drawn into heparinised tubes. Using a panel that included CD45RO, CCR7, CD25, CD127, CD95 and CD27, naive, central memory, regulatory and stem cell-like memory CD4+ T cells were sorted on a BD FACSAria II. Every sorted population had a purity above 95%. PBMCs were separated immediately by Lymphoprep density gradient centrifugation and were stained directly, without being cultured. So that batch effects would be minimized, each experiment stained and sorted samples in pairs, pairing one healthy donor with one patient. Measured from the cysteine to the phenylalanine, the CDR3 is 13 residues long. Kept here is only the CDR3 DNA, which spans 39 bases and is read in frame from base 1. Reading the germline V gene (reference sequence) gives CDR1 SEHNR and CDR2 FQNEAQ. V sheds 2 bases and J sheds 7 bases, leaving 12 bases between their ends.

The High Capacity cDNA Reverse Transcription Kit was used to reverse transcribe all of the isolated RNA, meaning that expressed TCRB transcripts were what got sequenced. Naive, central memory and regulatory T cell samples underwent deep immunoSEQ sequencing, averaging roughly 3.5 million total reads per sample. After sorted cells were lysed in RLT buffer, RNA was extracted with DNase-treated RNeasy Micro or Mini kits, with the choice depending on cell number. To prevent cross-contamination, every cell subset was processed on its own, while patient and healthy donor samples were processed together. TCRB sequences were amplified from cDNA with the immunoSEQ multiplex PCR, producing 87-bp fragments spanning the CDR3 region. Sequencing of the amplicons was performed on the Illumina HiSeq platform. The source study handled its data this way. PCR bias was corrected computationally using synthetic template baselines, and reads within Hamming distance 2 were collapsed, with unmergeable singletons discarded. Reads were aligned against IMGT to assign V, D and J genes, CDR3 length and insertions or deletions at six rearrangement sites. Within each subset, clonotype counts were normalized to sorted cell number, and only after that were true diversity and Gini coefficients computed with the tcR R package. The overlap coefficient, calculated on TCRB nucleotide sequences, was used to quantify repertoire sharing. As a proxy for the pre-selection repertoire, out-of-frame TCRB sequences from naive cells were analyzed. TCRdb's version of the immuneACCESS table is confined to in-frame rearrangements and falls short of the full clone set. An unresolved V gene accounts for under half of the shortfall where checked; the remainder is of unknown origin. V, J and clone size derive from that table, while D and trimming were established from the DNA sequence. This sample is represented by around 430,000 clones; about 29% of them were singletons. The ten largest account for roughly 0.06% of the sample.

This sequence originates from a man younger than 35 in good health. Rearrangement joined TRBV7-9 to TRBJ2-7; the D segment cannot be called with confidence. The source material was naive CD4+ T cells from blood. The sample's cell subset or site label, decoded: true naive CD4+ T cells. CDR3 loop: CASSLTSPWEQYF. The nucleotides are TGTGCCAGCAGCTTAACCAGCCCGTGGGAGCAGTACTTC. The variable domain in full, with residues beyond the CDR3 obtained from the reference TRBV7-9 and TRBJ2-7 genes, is DTGVSQNPRHKITKRGQNVTFRCDPISEHNRLYWYRQTLGQGPEFLTYFQNEAQLEKSRLLSDRFSAERPKGSFSTLEIQRTEQGDSAMYLCASSLTSPWEQYFGPGTRLTVT.